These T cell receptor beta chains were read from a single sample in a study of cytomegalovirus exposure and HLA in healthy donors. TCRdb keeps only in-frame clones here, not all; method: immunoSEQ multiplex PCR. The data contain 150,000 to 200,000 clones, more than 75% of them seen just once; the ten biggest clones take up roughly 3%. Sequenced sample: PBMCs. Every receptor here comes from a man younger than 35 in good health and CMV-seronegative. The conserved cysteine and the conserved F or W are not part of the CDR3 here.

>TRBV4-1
ASSHLGLAGDTAGELF
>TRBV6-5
ASGRRVQETQY
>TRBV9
ASSIGQRSYEQY
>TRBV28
ASSFAGPRPGELF
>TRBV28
ASTLGYREGEAF
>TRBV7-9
ASSLRQGLDTEAF
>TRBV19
ASKDGTSSAF
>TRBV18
ASSPKGLGDYQPQH
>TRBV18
ASSPPGSTDTQY
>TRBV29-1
SVDRGEYNEQF
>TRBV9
ASSVVDYQYEQF
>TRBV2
ASSDRGNEQF
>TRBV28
ASSLRTGYYGYT
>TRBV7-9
ASSSFTGTGNTIY
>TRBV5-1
ASSPGGSGGASYNEQF
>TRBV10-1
ASSFGETYNEQF
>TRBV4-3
ASSQVVHRNPSPVNTEAF
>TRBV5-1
ASSLNRDTDTQY
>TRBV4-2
ASSYQGQLPYGYT
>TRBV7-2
ASSFIRSQAF
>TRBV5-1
ASSPQGSKNTDTQY
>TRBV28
ASSFLDRGRRTEAF